This section outlines one T cell receptor beta chain sequence together with its context. Its cognate antigen is unknown. These data originate in a study of EBV T-cell therapy then PD-1 blockade in nasopharyngeal carcinoma. Clones were read by immunoSEQ multiplex PCR, and TCRdb kept only the in-frame ones, dropping some. The sample has over 20,000 clones, around 80% seen once. As to time point: 266 days after commencement of treatment, after nivolumab therapy. Stated treatment: AdE1-LMPpoly-expanded autologous EBV-specific T-cell therapy followed by anti-PD-1 nivolumab. The CDR3 is 11 residues long. The V gene's germline CDR1 is LNHDA and CDR2 SQIVND (reference sequence). Trimming stripped 6 bases from V and 1 base from J, with 3 bases between.

V gene TRBV19 combines with J gene TRBJ2-5; D not certain. The sample consisted of CD8+ T cells from blood, taken at roughly day 290 from a patient whose treatment included autologous EBV-specific T cells and nivolumab. This receptor was identified in a man aged 35 to 55 with nasopharyngeal carcinoma. The CDR3 DNA is TGTGCCAGTAGCTCCCAAGAGACCCAGTACTTC. Amino acid sequence: CASSSQETQYF.